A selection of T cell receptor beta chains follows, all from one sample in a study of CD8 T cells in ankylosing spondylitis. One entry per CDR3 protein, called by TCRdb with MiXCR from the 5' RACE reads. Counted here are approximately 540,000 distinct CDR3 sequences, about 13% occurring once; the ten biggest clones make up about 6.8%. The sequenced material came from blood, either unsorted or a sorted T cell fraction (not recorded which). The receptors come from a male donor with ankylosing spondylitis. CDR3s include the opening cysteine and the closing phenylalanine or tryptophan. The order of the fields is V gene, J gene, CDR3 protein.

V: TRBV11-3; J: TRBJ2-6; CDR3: CASSSGGSGANVLIF
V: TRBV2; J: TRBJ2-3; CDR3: CASSEARLAGGLDTQYF
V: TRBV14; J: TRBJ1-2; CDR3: CASSRGLSRSGYGYTF
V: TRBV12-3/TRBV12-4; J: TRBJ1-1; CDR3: CASSFVASSEAFF
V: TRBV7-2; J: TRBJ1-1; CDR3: CASSQFSPTEAFF
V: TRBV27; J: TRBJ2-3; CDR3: CASSLGPRGSPQYF
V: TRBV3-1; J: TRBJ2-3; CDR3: CASSQATAGYLDTQYF
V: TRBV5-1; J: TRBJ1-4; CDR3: CASSLRGAGEKLFF
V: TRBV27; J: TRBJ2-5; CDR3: CASSFTGDVGETQYF
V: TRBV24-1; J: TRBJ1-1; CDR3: CATSEETGSEAFF
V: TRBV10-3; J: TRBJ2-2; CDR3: CAISEDRNTGELFF
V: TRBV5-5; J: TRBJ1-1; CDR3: CASSPLSGTGKNTEAFF
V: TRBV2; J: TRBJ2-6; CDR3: CASSEGGFGANVLTF
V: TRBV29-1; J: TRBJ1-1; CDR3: CSSGLVNTEAFF
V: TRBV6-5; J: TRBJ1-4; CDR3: CASSYRGGGNEKLFF
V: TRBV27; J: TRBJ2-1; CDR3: CASSLSEAGNEQFF
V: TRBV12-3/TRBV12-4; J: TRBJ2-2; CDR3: CASSSSGSGGTGELFF
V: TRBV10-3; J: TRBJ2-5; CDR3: CAISESAGGGETQYF
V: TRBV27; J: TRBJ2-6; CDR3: CASTRVGANVLTF
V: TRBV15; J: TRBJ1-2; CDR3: CATSRDLAQGARGYTF
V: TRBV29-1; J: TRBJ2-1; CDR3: CSVELLAGGPVYNEQFF
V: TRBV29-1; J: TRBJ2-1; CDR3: CSGKVSYNEQFF
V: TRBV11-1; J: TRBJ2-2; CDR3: CASSLGSRTLGETGELFF
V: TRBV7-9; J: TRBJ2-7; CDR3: CASSPQGTTYEQYF
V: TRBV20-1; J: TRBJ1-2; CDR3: CSASAPPTDGYTF
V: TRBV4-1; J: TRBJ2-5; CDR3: CASSQGGGYQETQYF
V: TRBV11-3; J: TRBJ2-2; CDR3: CASSERERGELFF
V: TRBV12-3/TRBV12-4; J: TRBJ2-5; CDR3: CASSPLGGQVIQETQYF
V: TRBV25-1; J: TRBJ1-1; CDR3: CASRGQAGTEAFF
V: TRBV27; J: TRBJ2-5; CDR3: CASSLAGVRKETQYF
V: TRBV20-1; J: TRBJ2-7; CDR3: CSARTGYTYEQYF
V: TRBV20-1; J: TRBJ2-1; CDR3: CSASPGLASYNEQFF
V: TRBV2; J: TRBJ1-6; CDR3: CASNSGTAYNSPLHF
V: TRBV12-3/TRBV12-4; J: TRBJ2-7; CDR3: CASSGTSGSYEQYF
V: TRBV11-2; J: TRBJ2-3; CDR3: CASSPGTGDSTDTQYF
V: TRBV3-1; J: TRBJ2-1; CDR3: CASSLLASLNEQFF
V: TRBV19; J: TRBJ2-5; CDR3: CASRKREVPRETQYF